What follows is one T cell receptor (beta chain) and its context. What it binds is unknown. One junction end does not reproduce the germline sequence, and a read error may be involved. Germline CDR1 is SGHTA and CDR2 is FQGTGA. The CDR3 length is 15 residues. For repertoire sequencing, the TCR beta CDR3 regions were amplified from RNA transcripts. First-round RT-PCR with HTBI primers preceded a second-round multiplex PCR. TCRdb re-called the multiplex PCR reads through MiXCR, storing one row per CDR3 protein. The sample yields around 1.1 million distinct CDR3 sequences, approximately 35% seen once. This sample is part of a study of Graves' ophthalmopathy and Graves' hyperthyroidism. Hyperthyroidism patients had new diagnoses, durations under 2 months, and ages of 18 to 65. The diagnosis was founded upon clinical symptoms, serum thyroxine, TRAb, thyroid ultrasound and orbital computed tomography. Points from the study as a whole: Most thyroid clonotypes expanded beyond 0.001 frequency were also found in blood. Ophthalmopathy progression prediction by the model yielded a sensitivity of 60% to 71% and a specificity of nearly 75%.

The sequencing sample was made of peripheral blood or thyroid tissue (not recorded which). The origin of this receptor is an adult man with Graves' hyperthyroidism. The chain joins TRBV7-3 to TRBJ2-2; tentatively, D is TRBD2 (5 bases). The CDR3 DNA reads TGCGCCAGCAGCCAAGAGGGAAGGAGGACCGGGGAGCTGTTTTTT. It codes for CASSQEGRRTGELFF.